Each of the 24 T cell receptor beta chains below was sequenced from the same sample in a study of shared clonotypes between healthy human individuals. The table came from immunoSEQ multiplex PCR; TCRdb's copy has only in-frame clones and leaves some out. The data show over 2 million clones, roughly 90% seen once. Source material: naive CD4+ T cells from PBMCs. Stated subset: CD45RA+ positively selected. These receptors all stem from a man between 18 and 29 years old in good health. Some clones in this sample may be carry-over from other donors' samples.

V is TRBV29-1 and J is TRBJ2-3; TRBD1 aligns across 7 bases. The CDR3 runs to 13 residues. CDR1 and CDR2 from the germline V gene are SQVTM and ANQGSEA. V trimming: 6 bases; J trimming: 0 bases; junction bases outside the gene matches: 3. CDR3 in DNA: TGCAGCGTCTTGACAGGGAGCACAGATACGCAGTATTTT. Its translation: CSVLTGSTDTQYF.

CDR3 nucleotide sequence: TGTGCCAGCAGCTCGACTAGCGGGATATCCTACGAGCAGTACTTC. Its protein product is CASSSTSGISYEQYF. The chain uses TRBV13 and TRBJ2-7; 11 bases map to TRBD2. Germline values: CDR1 PRHDT, CDR2 FYEKMQ (reference sequence). The CDR3 runs to 15 residues. Trimming took 4 bases from V and 1 from J; bases not matched to a gene: 3.

This chain links TRBV7-9 with TRBJ1-3; D remains ambiguous. CDR3 length: 16 amino acids. V was shortened by 2 bases and J by 0 bases, with 11 bases between the two germline ends. CDR1 is SEHNR and CDR2 is FQNEAQ in the germline V gene (reference sequence). CDR3 region: CASSLNNGFSGNTIYF. The CDR3 coding sequence is TGTGCCAGCAGCTTAAATAACGGATTCTCTGGAAACACCATATATTTT.

Worth noting for this clone: Other DNA sequences in the sample encode the same CDR3. CDR3 residues: CASSPSGNTIYF. The CDR3 region has the DNA TGTGCCAGCAGCCCCAGCGGAAACACCATATATTTT. V and J are TRBV7-9 and TRBJ1-3; D is ambiguous. The length of the CDR3 is 12 residues. Germline CDR1 is SEHNR and CDR2 is FQNEAQ (reference sequence). Deletions cut 5 bases from V and 4 bases from J, with 6 bases between. The variable domain in full, completed from reference TRBV7-9 and TRBJ1-3, reads DTGVSQNPRHKITKRGQNVTFRCDPISEHNRLYWYRQTLGQGPEFLTYFQNEAQLEKSRLLSDRFSAERPKGSFSTLEIQRTEQGDSAMYLCASSPSGNTIYFGEGSWLTVV.

The rearrangement links TRBV7-9 to TRBJ1-3; no definite D call. Deletions cut 4 bases from V and 4 bases from J, with 11 bases between. From germline, CDR1 is SEHNR and CDR2 FQNEAQ (reference sequence). The CDR3 has 14 amino acids. The CDR3: CASSSTWGGNTIYF. In DNA form, the CDR3 reads TGTGCCAGCAGCTCGACTTGGGGAGGAAACACCATATATTTT.

This chain links TRBV7-6 with TRBJ2-7; TRBD2 might be the D (6 bases). The germline gives CDR1 SGHVS, CDR2 FNYEAQ. V was cut by 5 bases and J by 4 bases, with 18 bases left in between. The CDR3 contains 15 residues. CDR3 bases: TGTGCCAGCAGCCAATACCCTCTTGGAGGGTACGAGCAGTACTTC. Translation: CASSQYPLGGYEQYF.

This rearrangement joins TRBV4-1 to TRBJ2-7; D is perhaps TRBD1 (6 bases). This CDR3 is built from 15 residues. The germline CDR1 and CDR2 sequences are MGHRA and YSYEKL. Trimming took 4 bases from V and 1 from J, leaving 14 bases between them. The DNA for the CDR3 is TGCGCCAGCAGCCCCAGGGGCCAGGGATCCTACGAGCAGTACTTC. Its translation is CASSPRGQGSYEQYF.

The CDR3, as DNA: TGTGCCAGCAGTTGGGAGGAAGGAGATACGCAGTATTTT. It yields the protein CASSWEEGDTQYF. The chain is built from TRBV7-2 and TRBJ2-3; D is perhaps TRBD2 (6 bases). The CDR3 is 13 amino acids. V was pared by 6 bases and J by 5 bases, with 12 bases between. Germline assignment: CDR1 SGHTA and CDR2 FQGNSA.

This rearrangement joins TRBV9 to TRBJ1-1; possible D gene TRBD1, 6 bases. The germline CDR1 and CDR2 sequences are SGDLS and YYNGEE. V lost 4 bases to trimming and J lost 1 base, with 14 bases between them. The length of the CDR3 is 15 residues. The CDR3 region is CASSSPETGNTEAFF. CDR3 DNA sequence: TGTGCCAGCAGCTCCCCAGAGACAGGGAACACTGAAGCTTTCTTT.

This chain uses TRBV19 with TRBJ2-1; 8 bases map to TRBD1. Germline V gene sequence: CDR1 LNHDA, CDR2 SQIVND (reference sequence). J was trimmed by 6 bases and V by 6 bases; bases with no gene match: 16. The CDR3 runs 17 residues. The CDR3 sequence: CASSLNPGGSTFNEQFF. The CDR3 DNA sequence: TGTGCCAGTAGCCTTAACCCAGGGGGCTCGACCTTCAATGAGCAGTTCTTC.

This chain joins TRBV6-5 and TRBJ1-1; a possible D gene is TRBD1 (6 bases). The CDR3 totals 14 residues. Germline V gene lookup returns CDR1 MNHEY and CDR2 SVGAGI. Between the trimmed V and J ends, which lost 5 bases and 4 bases, there was a span of 14 bases. The CDR3 coding sequence is TGTGCCAGCAGTCCGAGGGGGGGGGCCACTGAAGCTTTCTTT. Translating it yields CASSPRGGATEAFF.

This chain connects TRBV29-1 to TRBJ2-7; D is undetermined. Germline-derived CDR1 and CDR2 are SQVTM and ANQGSEA. V lost 4 bases and J 2 bases, leaving 6 bases between the germline ends. The length of the CDR3 is 11 residues. This CDR3 reads CSVGLPYEQYF. CDR3 DNA sequence: TGCAGCGTTGGGCTGCCCTACGAGCAGTACTTC.

The CDR3 DNA follows: TGCGCCAGCAGCCAAGGGGTCGGACTAGCGGCATACGAGCAGTACTTC. Amino acid sequence: CASSQGVGLAAYEQYF. The chain joins TRBV4-1 to TRBJ2-7; 10 bases match TRBD2. J gave up 4 bases and V 1 base, and 7 bases lay outside the gene matches. Looked up from germline, CDR1 is MGHRA and CDR2 is YSYEKL. CDR3 length equals 16 residues.

With respect to this clone: Other DNA sequences in the same sample also yield this CDR3. The V gene is TRBV5-1, the J gene TRBJ2-6; the D is unclear. The CDR3 sequence is 15 residues long. V lost 0 bases and J lost 0, with 4 bases in between. The germline V gene has CDR1 SGHRS and CDR2 YFSETQ. CDR3 DNA sequence: TGCGCCAGCAGCTTGGGAGACTCTGGGGCCAACGTCCTGACTTTC. Its translation: CASSLGDSGANVLTF.

The chain uses TRBV5-6 and TRBJ2-7, with 9 bases identical to TRBD1. Germline lookup yields CDR1 SGHDT and CDR2 YYEEEE. V dropped 2 bases and J dropped 3; count of bases not matched to a gene: 3. This CDR3 contains 14 residues. The CDR3 nucleotides read TGTGCCAGCAGCTTTCTGACAGGGGGCTACGAGCAGTACTTC. Its protein is CASSFLTGGYEQYF.

The genes are TRBV6-1 and TRBJ2-3; D might be TRBD2 (6 bases). V was trimmed by 7 bases and J by 6 bases, leaving 17 bases between them. CDR1 MNHNS and CDR2 SASEGT come from the germline V gene. This CDR3 region has 14 residues. The CDR3 bases are TGTGCCAGCATCTTTGGCGGGGACCGGGATACGCAGTATTTT. Amino acids: CASIFGGDRDTQYF.

This chain joins TRBV10-3 and TRBJ1-1; D may be TRBD1 (5 bases). Germline loops: CDR1 ENHRY, CDR2 SYGVKD. This CDR3 has 13 residues. V was shortened by 3 bases and J by 5 bases, with 10 bases between the two germline ends. The CDR3 DNA follows: TGTGCCATCAGTGACCGGGACGGTACTGAAGCTTTCTTT. Residues: CAISDRDGTEAFF.

The genes are TRBV20-1 and TRBJ2-7; unclear D gene. V dropped 3 bases and J dropped 2 bases, with 5 bases sitting between them. The CDR3 length is 11 residues. Germline CDR1 reads DFQATT; CDR2 reads SNEGSKA (reference sequence). The CDR3: CSARATYEQYF. The CDR3, as DNA: TGCAGTGCTAGGGCCACCTACGAGCAGTACTTC.

This sequence joins TRBV5-1 and TRBJ2-5, with TRBD1 matching over 7 bases. The V and J ends lost 4 bases and 4 bases, in that order; junction bases with no gene match: 10. From germline, CDR1 is SGHRS and CDR2 YFSETQ. The CDR3 is made up of 15 amino acids. CDR3 nucleotide sequence: TGCGCCAGCAGCCGACAGGGTGTTTTTGGAGAGACCCAGTACTTC. It encodes CASSRQGVFGETQYF.

The gene calls are TRBV15 and TRBJ1-5, with 7 bases lining up with TRBD1. CDR1 is LNHNV, CDR2 YYDKDF, per germline (reference sequence). CDR3 length equals 18 residues. V lost 0 bases to trimming and J lost 0 bases; unmatched junction nucleotides: 8. The CDR3 DNA reads as TGTGCCACCAGCAGAGATCGGAAAGACAGGGATAGCAATCAGCCCCAGCATTTT. Translation gives CATSRDRKDRDSNQPQHF. Complete variable domain (other parts from reference TRBV15 and TRBJ1-5): DAMVIQNPRYQVTQFGKPVTLSCSQTLNHNVMYWYQQKSSQAPKLLFHYYDKDFNNEADTPDNFQSRRPNTSFCFLDIRSPGLGDTAMYLCATSRDRKDRDSNQPQHFGDGTRLSIL.

This rearrangement joins TRBV5-1 to TRBJ2-3, with 7 bases that match TRBD2. The CDR3 runs to 15 residues. V dropped 2 bases and J dropped 7; count of bases not matched to a gene: 10. Germline V gene lookup returns CDR1 SGHRS and CDR2 YFSETQ. This chain's CDR3 is CASSFSAGVINTQYF. The CDR3 region has the DNA TGCGCCAGCAGCTTCTCCGCGGGAGTTATAAATACGCAGTATTTT.

The chain combines TRBV9 with TRBJ1-5, with D hard to call. V was cut by 4 bases and J by 3 bases, with 14 bases left in between. The CDR3 covers 15 residues. Germline loops: CDR1 SGDLS, CDR2 YYNGEE. CDR3 sequence reads: CASSSKRADNQPQHF. CDR3 DNA sequence: TGTGCCAGCAGCTCAAAGAGGGCGGACAATCAGCCCCAGCATTTT.

The chain employs TRBV30 and TRBJ2-7; D is uncertain. Trimming shortened V by 5 bases and J by 0 bases, and 8 bases separated the two germline ends. CDR3 length equals 12 residues. Germline V CDR1 and CDR2: GTSNPN, SVGIG (reference sequence). The CDR3 DNA is TGTGCCTGGGGACCCAACTCCTACGAGCAGTACTTC. This gives the protein CAWGPNSYEQYF.

The chain couples TRBV6-1 to TRBJ2-5; D remains ambiguous. Trimming cost V 1 base and J 0 bases, with 15 bases left between them. From germline, CDR1 is MNHNS and CDR2 SASEGT. The CDR3 sequence is 17 residues long. In DNA form, the CDR3 reads TGTGCCAGCAGTGAAGGATATTTGGGCAGCAACCAAGAGACCCAGTACTTC. This translates into CASSEGYLGSNQETQYF.